This TCR beta chain was retrieved from a study of T cells after yellow fever vaccination. For the study at large: Some fractions had low cell numbers, and these were prepared with SMART-Seq v4 Ultra Low Input. The study's findings and limits: Booster sampling recovered most clones from primary vaccination (approximately 97% CD4, around 90% CD8).

Concerning this clonotype itself: The antigen remains unidentified.

TCRdb processed the 5' RACE reads anew with MiXCR; each CDR3 protein has one entry. The profile shows some 500,000 distinct CDR3 sequences, roughly 13% of them singletons. The sequence was collected from a man aged 25 to 45 who received the YFV17D yellow fever vaccine. The specimen was PBMCs, collected on the day of the yellow fever booster vaccination.

The CDR3 protein is CASILPTTYNEQFF. CDR3 coding DNA: TGTGCCAGTATTCTCCCAACAACCTACAATGAGCAGTTCTTC. This rearrangement joins TRBV19 to TRBJ2-1; D is undetermined. V dropped 7 bases and J dropped 2 bases, with 12 bases sitting between them. The CDR3 loop spans 14 amino acids. Germline CDR1 and CDR2: LNHDA and SQIVND (reference sequence).